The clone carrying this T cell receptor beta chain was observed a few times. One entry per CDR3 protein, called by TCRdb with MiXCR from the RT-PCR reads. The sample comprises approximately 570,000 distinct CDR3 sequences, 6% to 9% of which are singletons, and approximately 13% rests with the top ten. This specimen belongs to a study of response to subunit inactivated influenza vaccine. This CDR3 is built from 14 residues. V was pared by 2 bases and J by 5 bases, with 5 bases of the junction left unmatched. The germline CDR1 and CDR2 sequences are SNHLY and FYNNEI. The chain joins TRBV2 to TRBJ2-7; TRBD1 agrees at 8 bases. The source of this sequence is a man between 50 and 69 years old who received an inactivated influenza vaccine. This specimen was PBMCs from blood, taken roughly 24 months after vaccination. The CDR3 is CASSESRGRDEQYF. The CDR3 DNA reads TGTGCCAGCAGTGAAAGCAGGGGGCGCGACGAGCAGTACTTC.